Shown below are 22 T cell receptor beta chains from a single sample sequenced in a study of human T cells and chemical hapten exposure. As for time point: pre-sensitization, week 0. Treatment given: therapeutic diphenylcyclopropenone sensitization with weekly scalp DPC. The template was total RNA from unfractionated whole blood. A single record per CDR3 protein comes from TCRdb applying MiXCR to the RACE reads. The sample lists under 60,000 distinct CDR3 sequences, 9.6% occurring once. The sequencing here drew on whole blood, taken in connection with sensitization to the hapten diphenylcyclopropenone (DPC). Receptor source: a woman aged 30 to 39 with alopecia areata. Some clones in this sample may be carry-over from other donors' samples.

The chain couples TRBV20-1 to TRBJ1-5; 8 positions agree with TRBD1. The V segment lost 1 base and the J segment 4 bases; nucleotides outside the gene matches: 6. The CDR3 has 15 amino acids. Germline V lookup: CDR1 DFQATT, CDR2 SNEGSKA (reference sequence). CDR3 in amino acids: CSARAPQGVNQPQHF. In DNA, the CDR3 is TGCAGTGCTAGAGCCCCACAGGGGGTTAATCAGCCCCAGCATTTT.

The gene calls are TRBV3-1 and TRBJ2-3; D might be TRBD2 (6 bases). This CDR3 has 18 residues. Looked up from germline, CDR1 is LGHDT and CDR2 is YNNKEL (reference sequence). V lost 2 bases and J 2 bases, leaving 20 bases between the germline ends. The chain's CDR3 is CASSQLGAMRGDTDTQYF. DNA of the CDR3: TGTGCCAGCAGCCAACTTGGGGCGATGCGGGGAGACACAGATACGCAGTATTTT.

This clonotype showed up many times. This chain joins TRBV5-1 and TRBJ2-3, with 7 bases aligning to TRBD2. V lost 3 bases, J lost 6 bases, and 10 bases stayed unmatched. The CDR3 totals 15 residues. The germline V gene encodes CDR1 SGHRS and CDR2 YFSETQ. Here the CDR3 reads CASSSRLAQTDTQYF. CDR3 DNA: TGCGCCAGCAGCTCAAGACTAGCCCAAACTGATACGCAGTATTTT.

This sequence joins TRBV19 and TRBJ2-1, with D perhaps TRBD1 (6 bases). V was pared by 0 bases and J by 7 bases, with 13 bases between. The V gene's germline CDR1 is LNHDA and CDR2 SQIVND (reference sequence). The CDR3 is made up of 15 amino acids. The CDR3 coding sequence is TGTGCCAGTAGTATAGAAACAACAGGGTGGAATGAGCAGTTCTTC. This codes for CASSIETTGWNEQFF.

By share, this clonotype ranks as medium-sized. V and J are TRBV20-1 and TRBJ2-3; 7 positions agree with TRBD2. Germline assignment: CDR1 DFQATT and CDR2 SNEGSKA (reference sequence). With 6 bases clipped from V and 6 bases from J, the junction kept 9 bases outside the gene matches. The CDR3 has 13 amino acids. The CDR3 nucleotides read TGCAGTGCCCTAGCGGACCTAGGCGATACGCAGTATTTT. Protein sequence: CSALADLGDTQYF.

The J gene is TRBJ1-3, the V gene TRBV2, with no clear D. CDR3 length: 14 amino acids. Germline V CDR1 and CDR2: SNHLY, FYNNEI. Trimming removed 5 bases from V and 0 bases from J, with 8 bases in between. The CDR3 coding sequence is TGTGCCAGCAGTAATGTGGGCTCTGGAAACACCATATATTTT. Protein: CASSNVGSGNTIYF.

In this sample, this clonotype turned up many times. The chain employs TRBV5-1 and TRBJ2-7; TRBD2 is a possible D gene (5 bases). The CDR3 is made up of 14 amino acids. Germline CDR1 reads SGHRS; CDR2 reads YFSETQ. The V end was cut by 4 bases, the J end by 2 bases, with 13 bases between. The CDR3 sequence: CASSPRTGTYEQYF. The CDR3 bases are TGCGCCAGCAGCCCTAGGACGGGAACCTACGAGCAGTACTTC.

This rearrangement joins TRBV5-8 to TRBJ2-3, with 7 bases that match TRBD2. This CDR3 contains 17 residues. V lost 1 base to trimming and J lost 5 bases; unmatched junction nucleotides: 13. Germline V gene data show CDR1 as SGHTS and CDR2 as YDEGEE. CDR3 protein: CASSLKAGVRGRDTQYF. In nucleotides, the CDR3 is TGTGCCAGCAGCTTGAAGGCGGGGGTCCGAGGGAGAGATACGCAGTATTTT.

V gene TRBV12-3 or TRBV12-4 combines with J gene TRBJ1-5; 8 positions match TRBD1. This CDR3 region has 16 residues. Unmatched junction bases numbered 8, after V lost 6 bases and J lost 1 base. CDR3 in amino acids: CASSIIRQGSNQPQHF. DNA for the CDR3: TGTGCCAGCAGCATCATTCGACAGGGGAGCAATCAGCCCCAGCATTTT.

The chain employs TRBV11-3 and TRBJ2-3, with 9 bases lining up with TRBD2. The CDR3 runs 16 residues. In germline, CDR1 is SGHNT, CDR2 YENEEA. Trimming cost V 0 bases and J 8 bases; bases outside gene matches: 9. This CDR3 is CASSLEPSGVRGTQYF. CDR3 sequence (DNA): TGTGCCAGCAGCTTAGAGCCTAGCGGGGTCCGGGGTACGCAGTATTTT.

The chain uses TRBV20-1 and TRBJ1-1, with a tentative D call TRBD1 (6 bases). The germline CDR1 and CDR2 sequences are DFQATT and SNEGSKA (reference sequence). Trimming stripped 0 bases from V and 1 base from J, with 9 bases between. The CDR3 has 14 residues. CDR3 amino acids: CSARDQGRNTEAFF. The CDR3 region has the DNA TGCAGTGCTAGAGATCAGGGGAGGAACACTGAAGCTTTCTTT.

This clonotype was counted ten times or more. The gene calls are TRBV28 and TRBJ2-3; 8 bases fit TRBD2. The CDR3 contains 18 residues. The germline V gene encodes CDR1 MDHEN and CDR2 SYDVKM. V trimming: 1 base; J trimming: 0 bases; junction bases outside the gene matches: 9. CDR3 bases: TGTGCCAGCAGTTTATTACGGGGGGGCGTTACTAGCACAGATACGCAGTATTTT. It yields the protein CASSLLRGGVTSTDTQYF.

This clonotype was observed many times. This rearrangement joins TRBV12-3 or TRBV12-4 to TRBJ1-4; TRBD1 is a possible D gene (5 bases). Trimming took off 1 base at V and 7 bases at J, with 13 bases between the two ends. This CDR3 contains 15 residues. The CDR3 loop reads CASSLDQGGGEKLFF. The CDR3 nucleotides read TGTGCCAGCAGTTTAGACCAGGGCGGCGGTGAAAAACTGTTTTTT.

The CDR3 DNA reads as TGTGCCACCAGCCCGATGGGGTCACCCCTCCACTTT. Its translation: CATSPMGSPLHF. V is TRBV15 and J is TRBJ1-6; D unclear. This CDR3 is 12 amino acids long. Germline CDR1 is LNHNV and CDR2 is YYDKDF (reference sequence). Trimming took 5 bases from V and 10 from J, leaving 9 bases between them. Full variable domain (rest looked up from reference TRBV15 and TRBJ1-6): DAMVIQNPRYQVTQFGKPVTLSCSQTLNHNVMYWYQQKSSQAPKLLFHYYDKDFNNEADTPDNFQSRRPNTSFCFLDIRSPGLGDTAMYLCATSPMGSPLHFGNGTRLTVT.

This clonotype was counted a few times. This chain uses TRBV7-2 with TRBJ2-3; D remains unclear. The V end lost 5 bases, the J end lost 3 bases, and 18 bases lay between the germline ends. CDR1 and CDR2 from the germline V gene are SGHTA and FQGNSA. The CDR3 loop spans 16 amino acids. The CDR3 DNA sequence: TGTGCCAGCAGCCCGGATATCGGCGGTAGAACAGATACGCAGTATTTT. Amino acids: CASSPDIGGRTDTQYF.

In its sample, this clonotype was seen many times. V is TRBV7-2 and J is TRBJ1-1; TRBD1 might be the D (5 bases). The CDR3 spans 13 residues. Per the germline V gene, CDR1 is SGHTA and CDR2 is FQGNSA. V was cut by 0 bases and J by 5 bases, with 7 bases left in between. This CDR3 reads CASSLARATEAFF. Written as DNA, the CDR3 is TGTGCCAGCAGCTTAGCCAGGGCGACTGAAGCTTTCTTT.

This clonotype has more than one count but fewer than ten. The CDR3 DNA reads as TGTGCCAGCAGCTTATGGCGTCGGGACAGTTATTACAATGAGCAGTTCTTC. Its protein is CASSLWRRDSYYNEQFF. This chain links TRBV11-2 with TRBJ2-1; 7 nucleotides align to TRBD1. With 2 bases clipped from V and 4 bases from J, the junction kept 11 bases outside the gene matches. Germline V lookup: CDR1 SGHAT, CDR2 FQNNGV. The CDR3 length is 17 residues.

This clonotype was observed a few times. This chain connects TRBV6-4 to TRBJ2-1; perhaps TRBD2 as D (5 bases). V gave up 4 bases and J gave up 6 bases, with 13 bases separating them. The CDR3 consists of 14 residues. Germline V gene data show CDR1 as MRHNA and CDR2 as SNTAGT. The CDR3 DNA reads TGTGCCAGCAGTGTACAGTCGGAGGCCAATGAGCAGTTCTTC. Translation: CASSVQSEANEQFF.

The rearrangement uses TRBV5-1 and TRBJ2-5; D gene ambiguous. Germline lookup yields CDR1 SGHRS and CDR2 YFSETQ. V shed 0 bases and J shed 1 base, with 10 bases lying between them. The CDR3 sequence is 15 residues long. The CDR3 DNA reads TGCGCCAGCAGCTTGGATTTTAACGGCCAAGAGACCCAGTACTTC. Amino acid sequence: CASSLDFNGQETQYF.

J is TRBJ2-3 and V is TRBV12-3 or TRBV12-4; 8 nucleotides align to TRBD2. Trimming took 1 base from V and 9 from J; bases not matched to a gene: 9. CDR3 size: 15 residues. The CDR3 loop reads CASSLDGGGGVTQYF. The DNA for the CDR3 is TGTGCCAGCAGTTTAGACGGGGGGGGTGGTGTCACGCAGTATTTT.

This clonotype has a handful of counts. V is TRBV23-1 and J is TRBJ2-2; 8 nucleotides match TRBD2. TRBV23-1 is given ORF status, its function remaining uncertain. The trim removed 0 bases at V and 3 bases at J, leaving 6 bases unmatched. The CDR3 contains 17 residues. The CDR3 reads CASSQSSGGVDTGELFF. In DNA, the CDR3 is TGCGCCAGCAGTCAATCAAGCGGGGGCGTGGACACCGGGGAGCTGTTTTTT.

The V call is TRBV27, the J call TRBJ1-5; unclear D gene. The CDR3 consists of 15 residues. The ends were cut back, 4 bases at V and 2 bases at J, with 12 bases in the middle. Germline CDR1 MNHEY, CDR2 SMNVEV (reference sequence). CDR3 loop: CASSSAPGGNQPQHF. CDR3 coding DNA: TGTGCCAGCAGTTCAGCCCCTGGGGGCAATCAGCCCCAGCATTTT.